Sequencing of this T cell receptor beta chain was carried out in a study of T-cell reconstitution after alpha-beta-depleted transplantation in children. This clonotype was seen repeatedly, ten times or more. Researchers prepared the TCRbeta library using unique molecular identifiers, the study reports. TCRdb reanalysed the PCR reads using MiXCR and keeps one entry per CDR3 protein. This table holds fewer than 120,000 distinct CDR3 sequences, 10% found once. The sequence came from a human donor who donated a stem cell graft to a child with acute lymphoblastic leukemia. The specimen comprised PBMCs from the stem cell graft donor, sampled from the stem cell graft.

The CDR3 loop reads CASSVFSSGSPYNEQFF. The CDR3 nucleotides are TGTGCCAGCAGCGTATTTTCTAGCGGGAGTCCCTACAATGAGCAGTTCTTC. J is TRBJ2-1 and V is TRBV9, with 10 bases matching TRBD2. Trimming cost V 1 base and J 2 bases; bases outside gene matches: 6. CDR3 size: 17 residues. Germline assignment: CDR1 SGDLS and CDR2 YYNGEE. Full variable domain (remainder filled in from reference TRBV9 and TRBJ2-1): DSGVTQTPKHLITATGQRVTLRCSPRSGDLSVYWYQQSLDQGLQFLIQYYNGEERAKGNILERFSAQQFPDLHSELNLSSLELGDSALYFCASSVFSSGSPYNEQFFGPGTRLTVL.